Listed below are T cell receptor beta chains from one sample, sequenced in a study of T cell repertoires in ileal Crohn's disease. Using immunoSEQ multiplex PCR, the repertoire was profiled, and TCRdb retains in-frame clones only, with some absent. The sample yields around 15,000 clones, under 80% seen once. The sample consisted of ileal tissue. The source of these receptors is an adult with Crohn's disease. Each CDR3 is given with its conserved first and last residue. The D gene is left open where the match is weak. Rows may omit the clone size; those that give it use once, few, many or a size class.

J | size | V | D | DNA | CDR3
TRBJ2-7 | - | TRBV6-6 | - | TGTGCCAGCAGCCGCCGAGGAGTAGGCCACGAGCAGTACTTC | CASSRRGVGHEQYF
TRBJ1-6 | - | TRBV6-6 | - | TGTGCCAGCAGTTACTCTGGGAGTAATTCACCCCTCCACTTT | CASSYSGSNSPLHF
TRBJ2-1 | - | TRBV29-1 | TRBD2 | TGCAGCGTGTTGACTAGCGGGGGGATTTCGTTCTTC | CSVLTSGGISFF
TRBJ2-7 | - | TRBV11-2 | - | TGTGCCAGCAGCTTAGGACTAGCCTACGAGCAGTACTTC | CASSLGLAYEQYF
TRBJ1-2 | - | TRBV5-4 | TRBD1 | TGTGCCAGCAGCGCAACAGGGGGCGCTTCAATTGGCTACACCTTC | CASSATGGASIGYTF
TRBJ1-2 | - | TRBV9 | - | TGTGCCAGCAGCGTATCCGGCAGCCGGAACTATGGCTACACCTTC | CASSVSGSRNYGYTF
TRBJ1-1 | - | TRBV11-3 | TRBD1 | TGTGCCAGCAGCTCCTCCCGACAGGGGATAGCTTTCTTT | CASSSSRQGIAFF
TRBJ1-2 | - | TRBV5-1 | - | TGCGCCAGCAGCTTGGACAGGCCGGGGGGCTATGGCTACACCTTC | CASSLDRPGGYGYTF
TRBJ2-7 | - | TRBV6-5 | - | TGTGCCAGCACCTCGAGTCCCCAGCTCGAGCAGTACTTC | CASTSSPQLEQYF
TRBJ2-1 | - | TRBV7-9 | - | TGTGCCAGCAGCCATAGCGGAAGTAACTACAATGAGCAGTTCTTC | CASSHSGSNYNEQFF
TRBJ1-6 | - | TRBV5-5 | - | TGTGCCAGCAGAGACCCGGGGAATTCACCCCTCCACTTT | CASRDPGNSPLHF
TRBJ2-7 | - | TRBV29-1 | - | TGCAGCGTTGAATCACTAGACTCCTACGAGCAGTACTTC | CSVESLDSYEQYF
TRBJ2-1 | few | TRBV10-1 | - | TGCGCCAGCAGTCAGGGATACAGCAATGAGCAGTTCTTC | CASSQGYSNEQFF
TRBJ2-7 | few | TRBV4-2 | - | TGTGCCAGCAGCCAACAGCCGTCCGCGGACTCCTACGAGCAGTACTTC | CASSQQPSADSYEQYF
TRBJ1-2 | few | TRBV30 | - | TGTGCCTGGAGTCTTCTAGGACGGAACTATGGCTACACCTTC | CAWSLLGRNYGYTF
TRBJ2-6 | - | TRBV27 | TRBD1 | TGTGCCAGCAGTTTTGGTACGAGGGACAGTCCCTCTGGGGCCAACGTCCTGACTTTC | CASSFGTRDSPSGANVLTF
TRBJ2-3 | - | TRBV10-1 | TRBD2 | TGCGCCAGCAGTGAGCGAATAATGGCGGGGGGGCCTTATCTCACAGATACGCAGTATTTT | CASSERIMAGGPYLTDTQYF
TRBJ1-1 | - | TRBV4-1 | - | TGCGCCAGCAGCCAAGATTTTGCCGCTGAAGCTTTCTTT | CASSQDFAAEAFF
TRBJ2-7 | - | TRBV6-1 | TRBD2 | TGTGCCAGCAGTTCCCTAGCGGGGGGGCCCCACGAGCAGTACTTC | CASSSLAGGPHEQYF
TRBJ2-1 | - | TRBV29-1 | TRBD1 | TGCAGCGTTCGGGACAGACGAGCCTACAATGAGCAGTTCTTC | CSVRDRRAYNEQFF
TRBJ2-3 | - | TRBV5-3 | - | TGTGCCAGAAGCATAGACCGTTATACGCAGTATTTT | CARSIDRYTQYF
TRBJ1-2 | once | TRBV18 | - | TGTGCCAGCTCACCCACCTCGCCCAGCCTCTATGGCTACACCTTC | CASSPTSPSLYGYTF